This T cell receptor (beta chain) originates from a study of OX40 agonist ivuxolimab in advanced cancers. The wider study: Every 2 weeks, ivuxolimab was infused into the patients intravenously at between 0.01 and 10 mg/kg.

Produced via immunoSEQ multiplex PCR; TCRdb's table is partial and in-frame only. The table shows 70,000 to 75,000 clones, with just under 85% occurring only once. The V gene end was trimmed by 5 bases and the J gene end by 4 bases; junction bases not matched to a gene: 14. There are 18 residues in the CDR3. The germline CDR1 and CDR2 sequences are SEHNR and FQNEAQ (reference sequence). Autoimmune disease history or systemic immunosuppression disqualified patients. This receptor was identified in an adult with an advanced solid tumor such as melanoma, head and neck, liver or kidney cancer. This specimen consisted of CD4+ or CD8+ T cells sorted from blood, obtained in a trial of the OX40 agonist ivuxolimab. The genes are TRBV7-9 and TRBJ2-1, with 10 positions matching TRBD2. CDR3 residues: CASSPRGPGAGGYNEQFF. The CDR3 nucleotides read TGTGCCAGCAGCCCGAGAGGTCCGGGAGCGGGGGGGTACAATGAGCAGTTCTTC.